This T cell receptor beta chain was profiled in a study of human T cells and chemical hapten exposure. About the study: Among samples, TCR yields varied mainly because of small differences in pooled library volume.

In TCRdb, the RACE reads were re-called with MiXCR into one record per CDR3 protein. Counted here are fewer than 300,000 distinct CDR3 sequences, approximately 7.5% occurring once; the ten biggest clones make up roughly 1.2%. The V end lost 3 bases, the J end lost 7 bases, and 16 bases lay between the germline ends. This CDR3 has 15 residues. Per the germline V gene, CDR1 is MNHNS and CDR2 is SASEGT. This clonotype was found many times. The time point denotes: pre-sensitization, week 0. As for treatment: therapeutic diphenylcyclopropenone sensitization with weekly scalp DPC. This TCR came from a man aged 18 to 29 with alopecia areata. Some clones in this sample may be carry-over from other donors' samples. The J gene is TRBJ1-5, the V gene TRBV6-1, with D possibly TRBD1 on 6 matching bases. This specimen consisted of whole blood, obtained in connection with sensitization to the hapten diphenylcyclopropenone (DPC). This chain's CDR3 is CASSDSGGAGQPQHF. CDR3 sequence (DNA): TGTGCCAGCAGTGATTCGGGGGGCGCAGGGCAGCCCCAGCATTTT.